The 32 T cell receptor beta chains reported below all come from one sample, sequenced in a study of cytomegalovirus exposure and HLA in healthy donors. The study ran its PCR with 60 Vbeta and 13 Jbeta primers. Sequenced by immunoSEQ multiplex PCR; TCRdb stores in-frame clones only, minus some. Of about 93,000 clones in the sample, roughly 60% were seen once. The source material was PBMCs. These receptors originate from a boy younger than 18 in good health and CMV-seropositive.

The V and J genes are TRBV5-6 and TRBJ2-6, with 8 nucleotides matching TRBD1. The CDR3 totals 17 residues. With 2 bases clipped from V and 1 base from J, the junction kept 5 bases outside the gene matches. Germline V gene lookup returns CDR1 SGHDT and CDR2 YYEEEE. CDR3 residues: CASSLGQGLSGANVLTF. The CDR3 nucleotides are TGTGCCAGCAGCTTAGGACAGGGTTTATCTGGGGCCAACGTCCTGACTTTC.

This clone has a handful of counts. The rearrangement links TRBV5-6 to TRBJ2-7; D might be TRBD1 (5 bases). Looked up from germline, CDR1 is SGHDT and CDR2 is YYEEEE. The length of the CDR3 is 13 residues. The germline V and J ends were trimmed by 2 bases and 0 bases, with 6 bases remaining between them. CDR3 region: CASSLTGSYEQYF. In DNA form, the CDR3 reads TGTGCCAGCAGCTTAACAGGCTCCTACGAGCAGTACTTC.

This clone was seen a handful of times. This sequence joins TRBV5-1 and TRBJ2-1; a possible D gene is TRBD2 (5 bases). The CDR3 spans 13 residues. CDR1 and CDR2 (germline): SGHRS, YFSETQ. V lost 4 bases, J lost 5 bases, and 10 bases lay in between. The CDR3 loop is CASSPGVDNEQFF. Here the CDR3 DNA reads TGCGCCAGCAGCCCCGGGGTAGACAATGAGCAGTTCTTC.

The gene calls are TRBV5-1 and TRBJ2-2, with TRBD1 matching over 9 bases. Germline assignment: CDR1 SGHRS and CDR2 YFSETQ. The CDR3 is 15 residues long. With 0 bases clipped from V and 6 bases from J, the junction kept 3 bases outside the gene matches. DNA for the CDR3: TGCGCCAGCAGCTTGGGGGACAGGGCGGCCGGGGAGCTGTTTTTT. Its protein product is CASSLGDRAAGELFF.

V is TRBV5-1 and J is TRBJ2-5; a weak D match, TRBD2 (6 bases). The J call is uncertain, as TRBJ2-7 better fits the DNA end. The CDR3 is 13 amino acids. The germline gives CDR1 SGHRS, CDR2 YFSETQ. The CDR3 DNA follows: TGCGCCAGCAGCTTGGCGGAGGGAAACGAGCAGTACTTC. Amino acids: CASSLAEGNEQYF.

This chain uses TRBV7-6 with TRBJ1-1; 8 nucleotides agree with TRBD1. V was clipped by 4 bases and J by 7 bases; unmatched bases: 8. The CDR3 is 14 amino acids. Germline assignment: CDR1 SGHVS and CDR2 FNYEAQ. For the CDR3, the DNA is TGTGCCAGCAGCTCCCTCCGGACAGGGCGTGAAGCTTTCTTT. Its translation is CASSSLRTGREAFF.

The chain recombines TRBV19 with TRBJ2-7; D gene uncertain. V lost 5 bases and J 2 bases, leaving 10 bases between the germline ends. The CDR3 sequence is 13 residues long. Looked up from germline, CDR1 is LNHDA and CDR2 is SQIVND (reference sequence). The CDR3 here is CASSRRSTYEQYF. For the CDR3, the DNA is TGTGCCAGTAGTCGACGGAGCACCTACGAGCAGTACTTC.

The chain combines TRBV5-1 with TRBJ2-1; TRBD1 aligns across 7 bases. Trimming removed 6 bases from V and 5 bases from J; junction bases left unmatched: 8. From germline, CDR1 is SGHRS and CDR2 YFSETQ. The CDR3 loop spans 14 amino acids. The CDR3 sequence: CASTLTGANNEQFF. CDR3 bases: TGCGCCAGCACCTTAACAGGGGCGAACAATGAGCAGTTCTTC.

CDR3 protein: CASSRPKGREPTYEQYF. The CDR3 nucleotides read TGTGCCAGCAGCCGCCCTAAGGGGCGCGAGCCCACCTACGAGCAGTACTTC. V and J are TRBV14 and TRBJ2-7, with a tentative D call TRBD1 (5 bases). Trimming stripped 4 bases from V and 2 bases from J, with 21 bases between. In germline, CDR1 is SGHDN, CDR2 FVKESK. The CDR3 runs to 17 residues.

V and J are TRBV19 and TRBJ2-1; the match to TRBD1 covers 8 bases. V lost 9 bases, J lost 6 bases, and 10 bases stayed unmatched. Germline assignment: CDR1 LNHDA and CDR2 SQIVND (reference sequence). This CDR3 contains 14 residues. The CDR3 protein is CASLAGQGANEQFF. CDR3 coding DNA: TGTGCCAGCCTTGCAGGACAGGGTGCCAATGAGCAGTTCTTC.

Details on this clone: This sample includes further DNA sequences coding for the same CDR3. This chain connects TRBV5-6 to TRBJ2-3, with 11 positions matching TRBD2. CDR3 length: 16 amino acids. V was clipped by 4 bases and J by 2 bases; unmatched bases: 6. CDR1 and CDR2 (germline): SGHDT, YYEEEE. The CDR3 reads CASSPGTSGPTDTQYF. The CDR3 DNA reads as TGTGCCAGCAGCCCGGGGACTAGCGGACCCACAGATACGCAGTATTTT. The full variable domain, with the rest looked up from reference TRBV5-6 and TRBJ2-3, is DAGVTQSPTHLIKTRGQQVTLRCSPKSGHDTVSWYQQALGQGPQFIFQYYEEEERQRGNFPDRFSGHQFPNYSSELNVNALLLGDSALYLCASSPGTSGPTDTQYFGPGTRLTVL.

The gene calls are TRBV25-1 and TRBJ2-1; 7 bases line up with TRBD1. J gave up 0 bases and V 8 bases, and 4 bases lay outside the gene matches. CDR1 is MGHDK, CDR2 SYGVNS, per germline. The CDR3 has 14 amino acids. The CDR3 loop is CASAGGRSYNEQFF. The CDR3 region has the DNA TGTGCCAGCGCAGGGGGACGCTCCTACAATGAGCAGTTCTTC.

Worth noting for this clone: Other DNA sequences in this sample translate to the same CDR3. The chain has TRBV19 and TRBJ1-4; D not resolved. V was cut by 3 bases and J by 8 bases, with 4 bases left in between. The CDR3 runs to 11 residues. Germline V CDR1 and CDR2: LNHDA, SQIVND (reference sequence). The CDR3 reads CASSIGEKLFF. The CDR3 nucleotides are TGTGCCAGTAGTATCGGGGAAAAACTGTTTTTT.

Concerning this clone itself: Sequence at one end of the junction differs from germline and may be a read error. The chain joins TRBV30 to TRBJ1-5, with 8 bases aligning to TRBD1. The germline gives CDR1 GTSNPN, CDR2 SVGIG (reference sequence). The CDR3 has 17 residues. CDR3 sequence reads: CAWSRDRGKGSNQPQNF. The CDR3 DNA sequence: TGTGCCTGGAGTAGAGACAGGGGTAAGGGTAGCAATCAGCCCCAGAATTTT.

The chain couples TRBV6-1 to TRBJ1-1; unclear D gene. Germline V gene sequence: CDR1 MNHNS, CDR2 SASEGT. The length of the CDR3 is 14 residues. V shed 6 bases and J shed 5 bases, with 16 bases lying between them. For the CDR3, the DNA is TGTGCCAGCAGCGTCCTAGAGAGCCGAACTGAAGCTTTCTTT. Translated, it gives CASSVLESRTEAFF.

This clone was seen more than once but under ten times. The chain is built from TRBV2 and TRBJ2-3, with TRBD1 matching 10 bases. CDR3 length: 14 amino acids. Unmatched junction bases numbered 3, after V lost 9 bases and J lost 0 bases. Germline values: CDR1 SNHLY, CDR2 FYNNEI. CDR3 DNA sequence: TGTGCCAGTGGACAGGGGGTCAGCACAGATACGCAGTATTTT. Translated, it gives CASGQGVSTDTQYF.

This sequence joins TRBV6-5 and TRBJ2-3; D unresolved. The CDR3 has 15 amino acids. Germline V gene data show CDR1 as MNHEY and CDR2 as SVGAGI. V lost 5 bases and J lost 0, with 12 bases in between. CDR3 in DNA: TGTGCCAGCAGTACGCCTTCTAGGAGCACAGATACGCAGTATTTT. Amino acids: CASSTPSRSTDTQYF.

The chain uses TRBV5-1 and TRBJ2-1; possibly TRBD2 for D (5 bases). There are 12 residues in the CDR3. V lost 6 bases to trimming and J lost 5 bases, with 9 bases between them. The germline V gene encodes CDR1 SGHRS and CDR2 YFSETQ. CDR3 coding DNA: TGCGCCAGCAACCTCGGGAACAATGAGCAGTTCTTC. Translated, it gives CASNLGNNEQFF.

V and J are TRBV29-1 and TRBJ2-3, with 8 bases lining up with TRBD2. Germline CDR1 is SQVTM and CDR2 is ANQGSEA. The CDR3 is 19 residues long. V lost 2 bases, J lost 0 bases, and 16 bases stayed unmatched. CDR3 nucleotide sequence: TGCAGCGTTGAAATTCGAGCGGTGTGGACGGGAGGGAGCACAGATACGCAGTATTTT. It specifies CSVEIRAVWTGGSTDTQYF.

The V gene is TRBV27, the J gene TRBJ1-5; D gene uncertain. This CDR3 comprises 13 residues. Germline V gives CDR1 MNHEY, CDR2 SMNVEV (reference sequence). Trimming stripped 3 bases from V and 7 bases from J, with 10 bases between. The CDR3 region is CASSFSHIQPQHF. The CDR3 bases are TGTGCCAGCAGTTTCTCACATATACAGCCCCAGCATTTT.

This clone was seen a few times. V is TRBV6-6 and J is TRBJ1-2, with 7 bases identical to TRBD1. CDR1 MNHNY and CDR2 SVGAGI come from the germline V gene (reference sequence). The CDR3 consists of 13 residues. The V gene end was trimmed by 6 bases and the J gene end by 6 bases; junction bases not matched to a gene: 7. Written as DNA, the CDR3 is TGTGCCAGCAGCCGTGACAGGGTCGATGGCTACACCTTC. Its protein is CASSRDRVDGYTF.

The rearrangement uses TRBV7-6 and TRBJ2-5; D perhaps matches TRBD2 (7 bases). Deletions cut 5 bases from V and 5 bases from J, with 21 bases between. Germline CDR1 SGHVS, CDR2 FNYEAQ. The CDR3 is 16 residues long. The CDR3 loop reads CASSPSVGGPTETQYF. The CDR3 nucleotides read TGTGCCAGCAGCCCCTCGGTGGGGGGGCCAACGGAGACCCAGTACTTC.

This clone has more than one count but fewer than ten. The chain couples TRBV6-6 to TRBJ2-3; D ambiguous. This CDR3 is 13 amino acids long. Per the germline V gene, CDR1 is MNHNY and CDR2 is SVGAGI (reference sequence). The V gene lost 10 bases and the J gene lost 6 bases, with 17 bases spanning the gap. The CDR3 sequence: CATRPQAMDTQYF. CDR3 in DNA: TGTGCCACCCGGCCCCAGGCTATGGATACGCAGTATTTT.

The chain is built from TRBV15 and TRBJ2-5, with 7 nucleotides matching TRBD2. The CDR3 runs to 15 residues. Unmatched junction bases numbered 3, after V lost 2 bases and J lost 0 bases. Germline CDR1 and CDR2: LNHNV and YYDKDF (reference sequence). Written as DNA, the CDR3 is TGTGCCACCAGCAGACACGCGGGGGACCAAGAGACCCAGTACTTC. Translation: CATSRHAGDQETQYF.

The rearrangement links TRBV18 to TRBJ2-1; 12 nucleotides line up with TRBD2. CDR3 size: 16 residues. Germline lookup yields CDR1 KGHSH and CDR2 LQKENI. V was pared by 4 bases and J by 5 bases, with 6 bases of the junction left unmatched. The CDR3 coding sequence is TGTGCCAGCTCACTCACCTGGACTAGCGGGAACAATGAGCAGTTCTTC. Translated, it gives CASSLTWTSGNNEQFF.

The table lists this clone with a count of one. The chain carries TRBV7-2 and TRBJ1-5, with D possibly TRBD1 on 6 matching bases. The CDR3 length is 13 residues. The germline CDR1 and CDR2 sequences are SGHTA and FQGNSA. V shed 1 base and J shed 5 bases, with 6 bases lying between them. The DNA of the CDR3 is TGTGCCAGCAGCTTAGGGACAGATCAGCCCCAGCATTTT. This encodes CASSLGTDQPQHF.

V is TRBV4-1 and J is TRBJ2-4; TRBD2 is a possible D gene (5 bases). Looked up from germline, CDR1 is MGHRA and CDR2 is YSYEKL. The V and J ends lost 0 bases and 1 base respectively, with 19 bases between them. The CDR3 length is 19 residues. The DNA for the CDR3 is TGCGCCAGCAGCCAAGAATCCCTAGCCGGGCCCATCGCCAAAAACATTCAGTACTTC. It yields the protein CASSQESLAGPIAKNIQYF.

The rearrangement uses TRBV2 and TRBJ2-1; 7 nucleotides match TRBD1. The trim removed 4 bases at V and 10 bases at J, leaving 7 bases unmatched. From germline, CDR1 is SNHLY and CDR2 FYNNEI. There are 13 residues in the CDR3. The CDR3 here is CASSAQGVREQFF. In nucleotides, the CDR3 is TGTGCCAGCAGTGCCCAGGGGGTTAGAGAGCAGTTCTTC.

A few counts support this clone. The rearrangement uses TRBV19 and TRBJ1-1; D possibly corresponds to TRBD1 (6 bases). Trimming removed 3 bases at V and 6 bases at J, with 11 bases between. This CDR3 is 13 amino acids long. Germline loops: CDR1 LNHDA, CDR2 SQIVND (reference sequence). The CDR3 DNA is TGTGCCAGTAGTATCAGGGGACCCCCTGAAGCTTTCTTT. As protein: CASSIRGPPEAFF. Based on the CDR3 plus reference TRBV19 and TRBJ1-1, the full variable domain is DGGITQSPKYLFRKEGQNVTLSCEQNLNHDAMYWYRQDPGQGLRLIYYSQIVNDFQKGDIAEGYSVSREKKESFPLTVTSAQKNPTAFYLCASSIRGPPEAFFGQGTRLTVV.

This chain links TRBV7-3 with TRBJ2-2; D might be TRBD1 (5 bases). Germline CDR1 is SGHTA and CDR2 is FQGTGA. V shed 3 bases and J shed 3 bases, with 8 bases lying between them. This CDR3 has 14 amino acids. The CDR3 DNA sequence: TGTGCCAGCAGCTTTTCAGGGTACACCGGGGAGCTGTTTTTT. Amino acids: CASSFSGYTGELFF.

The J gene is TRBJ1-5, the V gene TRBV4-3, with TRBD1 matching over 11 bases. The ends lost 2 bases at V and 0 bases at J; junction bases unmatched: 9. The CDR3 spans 19 residues. Germline V gene lookup returns CDR1 LGHNA and CDR2 YSLEER. CDR3 sequence (DNA): TGCGCCAGCAGCCAATCCCTGGGACAGGGGGTGTATAGCAATCAGCCCCAGCATTTT. It encodes CASSQSLGQGVYSNQPQHF.

V is TRBV2 and J is TRBJ1-5; maybe TRBD1 (6 bases). The CDR3 contains 14 residues. CDR1 and CDR2 (germline): SNHLY, FYNNEI. Trimming stripped 2 bases from V and 5 bases from J, with 10 bases between. The CDR3 coding sequence is TGTGCCAGCAGTGAATTGGGGGCACATCAGCCCCAGCATTTT. This encodes CASSELGAHQPQHF.